Listed below are T cell receptor beta chains from one sample, sequenced in a study of blood T cell repertoires in COVID-19. Data came from immunoSEQ multiplex PCR; TCRdb stores just in-frame clones and leaves some out. The sample yields nearly 45,000 clones, around 80% seen once. Sequencing was carried out using peripheral blood. These receptors all come from a man between 65 and 85 years old with acute or convalescent COVID-19. Both conserved end residues are trimmed from each CDR3.

>TRBV5-4
ASSPGGTSGGWADTQY
>TRBV3-1/TRBV3-2
ASSLRRARETQY
>TRBV15
ATSRDGVEKLF
>TRBV5-1
ASSLAQAYEQY
>TRBV7-8
ASSSPTQGTSALNTEAF
>TRBV6-5
ASSYTGTVNSPLH
>TRBV28
ASSTEGNTGELF
>TRBV5-8
ASSLVSGTGLGYT
>TRBV19
ASSTRFRGTDSIKREIHTEAF
>TRBV13
ASSLGQGWTEAF
>TRBV5-6
ASTTGQSNYGYT
>TRBV7-3
ASSLEYGRGSPEAF
>TRBV15
ATSREGGAGNQPQH
>TRBV7-2
ASSSSRGRNTEAF
>TRBV7-2
ASSLTLAGRDNYGYT
>TRBV6-8
ASRKGQGWGKTV
>TRBV2
ARSRDISVNEQF
>TRBV6-5
ASSLLTSGLQY
>TRBV6-1
ASKGANEAF
>TRBV19
ASSSRTGGGTEAF
>TRBV6-4
ASRVTGDTGELF
>TRBV6-5
ASTVGAYSYEQY
>TRBV10-1
ASSESKGTAYEQY
>TRBV19
ASTERNYGYT
>TRBV11-2
ASVQPRGPGELF
>TRBV2
ASRITGGIGANVLT
>TRBV4-2
ASSQGQVISSYEQY
>TRBV11-3
ASSPTVNNYGYT
>TRBV15
ATSRDQYGRYGNTIY